This T cell receptor (beta chain) was captured by sequencing in a study of shared clonotypes between healthy human individuals. As for this clone: Its antigen remains unknown.

Per sorted-subset replicate PCR, input was around 220 ng DNA, representing about 32,000 T cell genomes. Generated by immunoSEQ multiplex PCR, the TCRdb table keeps only in-frame clones and is missing some. Of 2,500,000 or so clones listed, roughly 90% are singletons. Study results and limitations: Among the subsets, naive ones generally showed larger estimated richness than memory ones.

The sequence derives from a man younger than 35 in good health. Some clones in this sample may be carry-over from other donors' samples. Source material: naive CD4+ T cells from PBMCs. The subset was: CD45RA+ positively selected.

The CDR3 loop is CAWSQGNEQYF. CDR3 sequence (DNA): TGTGCCTGGAGCCAGGGAAACGAGCAGTACTTC. The chain couples TRBV30 to TRBJ2-5; weak D call: TRBD1 (5 bases). The tail of the sequence fits TRBJ2-7 better, so the J call may be wrong. Germline V gene lookup returns CDR1 GTSNPN and CDR2 SVGIG (reference sequence). The CDR3 totals 11 residues.